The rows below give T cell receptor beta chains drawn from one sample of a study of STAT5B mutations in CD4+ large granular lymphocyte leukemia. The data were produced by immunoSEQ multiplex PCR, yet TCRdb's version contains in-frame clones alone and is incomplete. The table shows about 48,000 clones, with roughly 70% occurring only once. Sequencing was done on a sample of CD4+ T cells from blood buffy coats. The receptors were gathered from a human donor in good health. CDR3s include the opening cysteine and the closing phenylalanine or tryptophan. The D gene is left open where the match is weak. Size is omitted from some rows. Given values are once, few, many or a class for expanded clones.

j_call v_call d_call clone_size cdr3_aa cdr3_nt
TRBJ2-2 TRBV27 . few CASSLGPSWSTGELFF TGTGCCAGCAGTTTAGGACCCAGCTGGAGCACCGGGGAGCTGTTTTTT
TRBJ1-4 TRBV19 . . CASSIRETMGNEKLFF TGTGCCAGTAGTATTCGAGAAACGATGGGGAATGAAAAACTGTTTTTT
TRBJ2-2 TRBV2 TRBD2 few CASRRTSGGMIGELFF TGTGCCAGCAGAAGGACTAGCGGGGGGATGATCGGGGAGCTGTTTTTT
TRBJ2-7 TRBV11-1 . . CASSFSGDYEQYF TGTGCCAGCAGCTTTTCGGGGGACTACGAGCAGTACTTC
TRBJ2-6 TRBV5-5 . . CASSLALSSGANVLTF TGTGCCAGCAGCTTGGCCTTGAGCTCTGGGGCCAACGTCCTGACTTTC
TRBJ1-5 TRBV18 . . CASSPNGGGLGNQPQHF TGTGCCAGCTCACCCAATGGCGGAGGGCTAGGCAATCAGCCCCAGCATTTT
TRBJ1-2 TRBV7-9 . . CASSSLEGGYTF TGTGCCAGCAGCTCCCTGGAGGGGGGCTACACCTTC
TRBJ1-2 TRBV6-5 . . CASSSRELYGYTF TGTGCCAGCAGTTCTCGGGAGCTCTATGGCTACACCTTC
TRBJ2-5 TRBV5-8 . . CASSLGRPGETQYF TGTGCCAGCAGCTTGGGTAGGCCGGGGGAGACCCAGTACTTC
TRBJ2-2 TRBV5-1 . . CASSLGQVLTGELFF TGCGCCAGCAGCTTGGGACAGGTTTTAACCGGGGAGCTGTTTTTT
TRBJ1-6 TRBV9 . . CASSESGPRSPLHF TGTGCCAGCAGCGAGTCAGGGCCTAGATCACCCCTCCACTTT
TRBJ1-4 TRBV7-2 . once CASSFRATNEKLFF TGTGCCAGCAGCTTCAGAGCAACTAATGAAAAACTGTTTTTT
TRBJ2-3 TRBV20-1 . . CSARTPDTQYF TGCAGTGCTAGGACCCCAGATACGCAGTATTTT
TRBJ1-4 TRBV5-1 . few CASSLGSGTNEKLFF TGCGCCAGCAGCTTGGGGTCCGGGACTAATGAAAAACTGTTTTTT
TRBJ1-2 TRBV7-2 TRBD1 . CASSLARGDRDGYTF TGTGCCAGCAGCTTAGCGCGGGGGGACAGGGACGGCTACACCTTC
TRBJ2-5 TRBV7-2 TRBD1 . CASSLGTGDGETQYF TGTGCCAGCAGCTTAGGTACAGGGGACGGGGAGACCCAGTACTTC
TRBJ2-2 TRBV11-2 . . CASTSSRVNTGELFF TGTGCCAGCACGTCGTCCAGGGTGAACACCGGGGAGCTGTTTTTT
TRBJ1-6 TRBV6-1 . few CASTQPSGDNSPLHF TGTGCCAGCACCCAACCCTCGGGGGATAATTCACCCCTCCACTTT
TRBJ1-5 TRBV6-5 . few CASSVPGQPQHF TGTGCCAGCAGCGTACCGGGGCAGCCCCAGCATTTT
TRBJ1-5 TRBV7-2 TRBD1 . CASSLGAGGGPQHF TGTGCCAGCAGCTTAGGGGCAGGGGGGGGTCCCCAGCATTTT
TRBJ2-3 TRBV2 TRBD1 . CASTGTGSSTDTQYF TGTGCCAGCACCGGGACAGGTTCTAGCACAGATACGCAGTATTTT
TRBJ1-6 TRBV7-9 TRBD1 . CASSVTPGQGNSPLHF TGTGCCAGCAGCGTCACTCCGGGACAGGGCAATTCACCCCTCCACTTT
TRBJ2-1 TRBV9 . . CASSVMGLDNEQFF TGTGCCAGCAGCGTAATGGGATTGGACAATGAGCAGTTCTTC